One and the same sample provided the 17 T cell receptor beta chains below, sequenced in a study of vaccination and CD4 T cells after COVID-19. Documented treatment: roughly 10-day PBMC culture with coronavirus spike peptide pools or control peptides (ViraFEST assay). Once obtained from cultured CD4+ T cells, the DNA was sequenced using the Oncomine TCR Beta short-read assay. TCRdb used MiXCR to reprocess the PCR reads, holding one entry per CDR3 protein. The sample records about 13,000 distinct CDR3 sequences, 41% being singletons. No antigen has been identified for these receptors. Sequenced here: CD4+ T cells from blood, cultured in vitro, sampled after SARS-CoV-2 vaccination. These receptors were taken from a human donor who had recovered from COVID-19.

The table lists this clonotype with a few counts. This rearrangement joins TRBV7-8 to TRBJ1-1; no reliable D call. CDR1 is SGHVS and CDR2 is FQNEAQ in the germline V gene. Trimming took 2 bases from V and 1 from J, leaving 8 bases between them. The CDR3 extends over 14 amino acids. For the CDR3, the DNA is TGTGCCAGCAGCTTATTAGCAGCGAACACTGAAGCTTTCTTT. Translating it yields CASSLLAANTEAFF.

This rearrangement joins TRBV7-2 to TRBJ2-3, with a possible D match to TRBD1 (6 bases). The V end was cut by 1 base, the J end by 4 bases, with 12 bases between. This CDR3 contains 15 residues. Germline V gene lookup returns CDR1 SGHTA and CDR2 FQGNSA. The CDR3: CASSLVRGAADTQYF. CDR3 DNA sequence: TGTGCCAGCAGCTTAGTCAGGGGAGCGGCAGATACGCAGTATTTT.

The rearrangement uses TRBV7-8 and TRBJ2-2, with TRBD1 matching 8 bases. Germline CDR1 reads SGHVS; CDR2 reads FQNEAQ. V shed 2 bases, J shed 7 bases, and the junction held 18 bases outside the gene matches. The CDR3 has 19 residues. CDR3 sequence: CASSLKPLRTGTFRGELFF. CDR3 nucleotides: TGTGCCAGCAGCTTAAAACCTCTCCGGACAGGGACTTTTCGCGGGGAGCTGTTTTTT. Full variable domain (remainder filled in from reference TRBV7-8 and TRBJ2-2): GAGVSQSPRYKVAKRGQDVALRCDPISGHVSLFWYQQALGQGPEFLTYFQNEAQLDKSGLPSDRFFAERPEGSVSTLKIQRTQQEDSAVYLCASSLKPLRTGTFRGELFFGEGSRLTVL.

This clonotype was observed a few times. The chain carries TRBV20-1 and TRBJ1-1, with 8 bases lining up with TRBD1. The V gene's germline CDR1 is DFQATT and CDR2 SNEGSKA (reference sequence). The V segment lost 2 bases and the J segment 1 base; nucleotides outside the gene matches: 6. This CDR3 spans 15 amino acids. The CDR3 nucleotides are TGCAGTGCTAGACCTAGGACAGGGACGAACACTGAAGCTTTCTTT. Amino acids: CSARPRTGTNTEAFF.

The CDR3 DNA follows: TGTGCCTGGAGTGTAACTGCGGGACCCCTCCACTTT. It encodes CAWSVTAGPLHF. The gene calls are TRBV30 and TRBJ1-6, with unresolved D. The CDR3 length is 12 residues. CDR1 is GTSNPN and CDR2 is SVGIG in the germline V gene (reference sequence). V was shortened by 0 bases and J by 12 bases, with 9 bases between the two germline ends.

This clonotype was seen more than once but under ten times. The chain links TRBV20-1 to TRBJ1-6; the match to TRBD1 covers 7 bases. V shed 4 bases and J 10 bases; nucleotides not matched to a gene: 10. The CDR3 has 14 amino acids. Germline lookup yields CDR1 DFQATT and CDR2 SNEGSKA (reference sequence). CDR3 sequence: CSATRGAPGSPLHF. Here the CDR3 DNA reads TGCAGTGCTACCAGGGGGGCCCCTGGGTCACCCCTCCACTTT.

V and J are TRBV7-2 and TRBJ1-1; 7 bases agree with TRBD1. V lost 2 bases, J lost 8 bases, and 2 bases stayed unmatched. This CDR3 has 12 amino acids. Looked up from germline, CDR1 is SGHTA and CDR2 is FQGNSA. The CDR3 nucleotides are TGTGCCAGCAGCTTACGACAGGGCGAAGCTTTCTTT. It yields the protein CASSLRQGEAFF.

This clonotype turned up a few times. The chain employs TRBV6-2 or TRBV6-3 and TRBJ2-7; 9 bases line up with TRBD1. This CDR3 has 15 amino acids. CDR1 and CDR2 (germline): MNHEY, SVGEGT. The V gene end was trimmed by 6 bases and the J gene end by 0 bases; junction bases not matched to a gene: 6. CDR3 coding DNA: TGTGCCAGCAGCGCCGGGACAGGGCGCTCCTACGAGCAGTACTTC. It is translated as CASSAGTGRSYEQYF.

The rearrangement joins TRBV6-1 to TRBJ2-5, with 9 bases matching TRBD1. J gave up 5 bases and V 6 bases, and 4 bases lay outside the gene matches. CDR1 and CDR2 (germline): MNHNS, SASEGT. The CDR3 sequence is 13 residues long. CDR3 amino acids: CASSPGQGETQYF. CDR3 DNA: TGTGCCAGCAGCCCGGGACAGGGTGAGACCCAGTACTTC.

The J gene is TRBJ1-1, the V gene TRBV10-3; 9 positions match TRBD1. The V gene's germline CDR1 is ENHRY and CDR2 SYGVKD. J was trimmed by 11 bases and V by 8 bases; bases with no gene match: 6. The CDR3 totals 11 residues. The CDR3 coding sequence is TGTGCCATCGGACAGGGGCGATCGGCTTTCTTT. Translated, it gives CAIGQGRSAFF.

The chain uses TRBV7-8 and TRBJ2-1; D not resolved. CDR1 and CDR2 from the germline V gene are SGHVS and FQNEAQ. CDR3 length equals 17 residues. V was shortened by 3 bases and J by 0 bases, with 15 bases between the two germline ends. CDR3 amino acids: CASSFIPPGVSYNEQFF. CDR3 nucleotide sequence: TGTGCCAGCAGCTTTATCCCACCTGGGGTCTCCTACAATGAGCAGTTCTTC.

The chain couples TRBV5-1 to TRBJ2-7; no clear D gene. The CDR3 totals 11 residues. Trimming cost V 4 bases and J 3 bases, with 5 bases left between them. The V gene's germline CDR1 is SGHRS and CDR2 YFSETQ. As DNA, the CDR3 is TGCGCCAGCAGCCCGGGCTACGAGCAGTACTTC. Protein: CASSPGYEQYF.

The J gene is TRBJ1-2, the V gene TRBV12-3 or TRBV12-4; D remains unclear. V was pared by 6 bases and J by 6 bases, with 20 bases between. CDR3 length: 15 amino acids. CDR3 in amino acids: CASSTSPRPGHGYTF. The DNA of the CDR3 is TGTGCCAGCAGCACGAGTCCTAGGCCAGGACATGGCTACACCTTC.

This clonotype was seen a handful of times. DNA of the CDR3: TGTGCCAGCAGCTTAGGCCCAGGCTCCTACAATGAGCAGTTCTTC. As protein: CASSLGPGSYNEQFF. The chain combines TRBV7-3 with TRBJ2-1; no reliable D call. Trimming stripped 2 bases from V and 0 bases from J, with 8 bases between. CDR1 and CDR2 (germline): SGHTA, FQGTGA. CDR3 size: 15 residues.

This chain links TRBV10-3 with TRBJ1-5; D ambiguous. V was clipped by 3 bases and J by 7 bases, with 13 bases between them. The CDR3 loop spans 14 amino acids. The germline V gene has CDR1 ENHRY and CDR2 SYGVKD. CDR3: CAISDDRTGQPQHF. DNA of the CDR3: TGTGCCATCAGTGATGACCGGACGGGACAGCCCCAGCATTTT.

The chain is built from TRBV6-1 and TRBJ1-2; D is perhaps TRBD1 (5 bases). V was trimmed by 6 bases and J by 0 bases, leaving 14 bases between them. The CDR3 loop spans 15 amino acids. Germline V gene data show CDR1 as MNHNS and CDR2 as SASEGT. CDR3 loop: CASRLRDVANYGYTF. DNA of the CDR3: TGTGCCAGCAGACTCCGGGACGTAGCTAACTATGGCTACACCTTC.

This clonotype has more than one count but fewer than ten. The chain links TRBV5-1 to TRBJ1-5; maybe TRBD1 (5 bases). The V and J ends lost 4 bases and 6 bases respectively, with 14 bases between them. Germline V gene sequence: CDR1 SGHRS, CDR2 YFSETQ. The CDR3 loop spans 14 amino acids. Here the CDR3 DNA reads TGCGCCAGCAGCACCGACGCCGGGGGTCAGCCCCAGCATTTT. Protein product: CASSTDAGGQPQHF.